Detailed here is one T cell receptor (beta chain). Antigen unknown. This specimen belongs to a study of T-cell memory formation after mild COVID-19. Study observations and caveats: Confirmation was lacking for SARS-CoV-2 specificity of second-wave clones that peaked on day 37. Pre-infection memory carried some responding clones, suggesting that cross-reactive memory joined.

V lost 6 bases and J lost 6; bases outside the gene matches: 15. The germline V gene has CDR1 SEHNR and CDR2 FQNEAQ (reference sequence). This CDR3 has 17 residues. The TCR alpha and TCR beta cDNA libraries, bearing sample barcodes and UMIs, were generated by 5'RACE using constant-segment primers. TCRdb analysed the 5' RACE reads with MiXCR anew, one entry per CDR3 protein. Of more than 55,000 distinct CDR3 sequences listed, around a tenth are singletons. The material sequenced was PBMCs or a T cell subset sorted from them (not recorded which). The receptor was derived from a man between 18 and 35 years old who had mild COVID-19 (a few samples of this study predate the infection). Cell type and time point are not known. The V call is TRBV7-9, the J call TRBJ2-2; 8 positions match TRBD1. CDR3 sequence reads: CASSRTPTGQGAGELFF. The CDR3 DNA reads as TGTGCCAGCAGTCGGACCCCAACAGGACAGGGAGCCGGGGAGCTGTTTTTT.